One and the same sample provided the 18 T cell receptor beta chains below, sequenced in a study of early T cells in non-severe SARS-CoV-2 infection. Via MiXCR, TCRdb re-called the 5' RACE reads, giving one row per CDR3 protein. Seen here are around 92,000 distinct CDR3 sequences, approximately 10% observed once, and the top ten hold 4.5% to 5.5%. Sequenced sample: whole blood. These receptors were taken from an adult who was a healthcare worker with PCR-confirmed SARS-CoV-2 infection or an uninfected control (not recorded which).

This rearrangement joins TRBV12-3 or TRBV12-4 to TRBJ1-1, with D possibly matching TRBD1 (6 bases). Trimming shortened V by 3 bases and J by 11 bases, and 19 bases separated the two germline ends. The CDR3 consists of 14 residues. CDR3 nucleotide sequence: TGTGCCAGCAGTTTGGGGGGGCCCGGGACTCCCGCTTTCTTT. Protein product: CASSLGGPGTPAFF.

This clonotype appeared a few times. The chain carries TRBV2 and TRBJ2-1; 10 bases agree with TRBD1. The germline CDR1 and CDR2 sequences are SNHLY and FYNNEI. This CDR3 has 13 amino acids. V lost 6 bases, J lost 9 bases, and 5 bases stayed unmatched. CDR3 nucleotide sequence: TGTGCCAGCAGCACGACAGGGGGCGGTGAGCAGTTCTTC. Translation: CASSTTGGGEQFF.

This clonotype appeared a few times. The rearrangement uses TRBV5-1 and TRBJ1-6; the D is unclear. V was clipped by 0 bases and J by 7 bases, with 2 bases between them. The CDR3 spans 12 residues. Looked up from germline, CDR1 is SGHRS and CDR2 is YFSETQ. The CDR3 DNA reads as TGCGCCAGCAGCTTGGAGAATTCACCCCTCCACTTT. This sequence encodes CASSLENSPLHF.

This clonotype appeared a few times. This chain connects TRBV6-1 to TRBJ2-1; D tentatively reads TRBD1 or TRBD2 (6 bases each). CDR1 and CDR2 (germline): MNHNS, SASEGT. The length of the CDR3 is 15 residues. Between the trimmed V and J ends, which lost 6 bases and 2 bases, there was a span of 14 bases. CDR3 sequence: CASSLSRGAYNEQFF. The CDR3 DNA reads TGTGCCAGCAGCCTTTCAAGGGGGGCCTACAATGAGCAGTTCTTC.

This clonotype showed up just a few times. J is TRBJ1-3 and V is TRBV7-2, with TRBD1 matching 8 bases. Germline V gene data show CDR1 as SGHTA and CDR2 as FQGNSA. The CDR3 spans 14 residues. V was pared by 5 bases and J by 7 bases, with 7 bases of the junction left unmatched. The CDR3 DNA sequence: TGTGCCAGCAGCCTAGGACAGGGCTCGAACACCATATATTTT. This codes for CASSLGQGSNTIYF.

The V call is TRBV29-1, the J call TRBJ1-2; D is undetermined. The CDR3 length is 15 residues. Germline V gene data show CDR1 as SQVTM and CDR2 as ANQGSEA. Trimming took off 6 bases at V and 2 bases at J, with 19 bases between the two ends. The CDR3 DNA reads TGCAGCGTGCACAGCCCCGGACGGCTAAACTATGGCTACACCTTC. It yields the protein CSVHSPGRLNYGYTF.

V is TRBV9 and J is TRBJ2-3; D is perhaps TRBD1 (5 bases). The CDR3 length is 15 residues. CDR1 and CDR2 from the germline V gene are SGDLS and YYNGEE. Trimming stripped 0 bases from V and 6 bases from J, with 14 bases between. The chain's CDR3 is CASSVEGASWDTQYF. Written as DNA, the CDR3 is TGTGCCAGCAGCGTAGAAGGGGCCAGTTGGGATACGCAGTATTTT.

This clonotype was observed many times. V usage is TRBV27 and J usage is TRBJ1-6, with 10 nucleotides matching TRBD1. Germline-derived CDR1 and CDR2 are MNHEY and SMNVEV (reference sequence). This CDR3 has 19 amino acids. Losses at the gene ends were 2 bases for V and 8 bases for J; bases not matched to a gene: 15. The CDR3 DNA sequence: TGTGCCAGCAGTTTACACCCCCCGGGACAGGGGCGGAGAGATTCACCCCTCCACTTT. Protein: CASSLHPPGQGRRDSPLHF.

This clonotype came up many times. The CDR3 loop reads CASSLFGGQGATGANVLTF. For the CDR3, the DNA is TGTGCCAGCAGCTTGTTTGGGGGACAGGGGGCTACAGGGGCCAACGTCCTGACTTTC. The chain carries TRBV5-5 and TRBJ2-6, with 12 bases that match TRBD1. This CDR3 is 19 amino acids long. CDR1 SGHKS and CDR2 YYEKEE come from the germline V gene (reference sequence). Germline trimming cut 1 base from V and 4 bases from J; bases unmatched to any gene: 9.

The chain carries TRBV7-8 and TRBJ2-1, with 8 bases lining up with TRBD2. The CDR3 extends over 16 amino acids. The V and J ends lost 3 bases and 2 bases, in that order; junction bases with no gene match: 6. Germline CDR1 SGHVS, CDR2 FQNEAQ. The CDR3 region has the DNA TGTGCCAGCAGCTTCTTAAGCGGGAGCACCTACAATGAGCAGTTCTTC. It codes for CASSFLSGSTYNEQFF.

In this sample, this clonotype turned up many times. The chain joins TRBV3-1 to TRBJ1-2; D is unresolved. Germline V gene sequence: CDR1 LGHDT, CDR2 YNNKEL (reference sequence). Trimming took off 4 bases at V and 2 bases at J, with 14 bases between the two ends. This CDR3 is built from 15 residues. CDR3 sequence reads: CASSPLWEENYGYTF. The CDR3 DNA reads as TGTGCCAGCAGCCCTCTCTGGGAGGAGAACTATGGCTACACCTTC.

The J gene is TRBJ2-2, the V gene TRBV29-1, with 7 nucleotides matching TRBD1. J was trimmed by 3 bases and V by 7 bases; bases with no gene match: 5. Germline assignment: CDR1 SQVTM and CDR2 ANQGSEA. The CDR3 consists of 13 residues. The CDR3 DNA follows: TGCAGCGCTGGACAGGCGGACACCGGGGAGCTGTTTTTT. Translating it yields CSAGQADTGELFF.

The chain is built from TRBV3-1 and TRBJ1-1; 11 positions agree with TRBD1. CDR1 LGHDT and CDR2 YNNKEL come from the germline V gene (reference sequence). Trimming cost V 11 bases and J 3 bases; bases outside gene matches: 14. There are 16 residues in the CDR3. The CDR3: CAWFWTGGFGDTEAFF. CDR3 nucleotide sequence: TGTGCCTGGTTTTGGACAGGGGGCTTTGGGGACACTGAAGCTTTCTTT.

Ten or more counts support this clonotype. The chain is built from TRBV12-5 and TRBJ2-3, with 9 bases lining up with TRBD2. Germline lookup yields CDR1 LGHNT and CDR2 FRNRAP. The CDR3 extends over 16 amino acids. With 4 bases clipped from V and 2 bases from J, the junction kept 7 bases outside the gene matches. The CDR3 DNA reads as TGTGCTAGTGGTTCCCGGGCTAGCGGGGACACAGATACGCAGTATTTT. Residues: CASGSRASGDTDTQYF.

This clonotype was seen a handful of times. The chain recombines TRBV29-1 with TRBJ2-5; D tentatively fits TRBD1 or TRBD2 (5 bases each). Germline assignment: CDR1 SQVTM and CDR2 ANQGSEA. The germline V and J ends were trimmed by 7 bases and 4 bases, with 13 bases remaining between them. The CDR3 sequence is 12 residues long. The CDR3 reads CSAQGASETQYF. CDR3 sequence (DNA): TGCAGCGCCCAGGGAGCGTCAGAGACCCAGTACTTC.

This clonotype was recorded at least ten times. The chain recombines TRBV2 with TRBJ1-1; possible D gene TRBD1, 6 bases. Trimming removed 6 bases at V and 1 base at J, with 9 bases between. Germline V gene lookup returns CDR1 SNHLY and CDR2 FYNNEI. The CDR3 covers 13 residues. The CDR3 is CASRGGTNTEAFF. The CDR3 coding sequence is TGTGCCAGCAGGGGGGGCACGAACACTGAAGCTTTCTTT. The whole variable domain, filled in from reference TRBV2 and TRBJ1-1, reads EPEVTQTPSHQVTQMGQEVILRCVPISNHLYFYWYRQILGQKVEFLVSFYNNEISEKSEIFDDQFSVERPDGSNFTLKIRSTKLEDSAMYFCASRGGTNTEAFFGQGTRLTVV.

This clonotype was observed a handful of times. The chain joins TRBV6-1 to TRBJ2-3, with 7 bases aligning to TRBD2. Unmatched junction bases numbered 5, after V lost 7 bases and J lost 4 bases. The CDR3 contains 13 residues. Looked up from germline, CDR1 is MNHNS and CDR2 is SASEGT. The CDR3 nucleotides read TGTGCCAGCAATGTGGGAGGGTCAGATACGCAGTATTTT. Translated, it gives CASNVGGSDTQYF.

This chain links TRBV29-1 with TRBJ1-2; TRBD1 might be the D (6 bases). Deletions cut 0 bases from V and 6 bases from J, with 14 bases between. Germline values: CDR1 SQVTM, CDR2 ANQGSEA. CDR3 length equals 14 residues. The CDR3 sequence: CSVEDGGRGNGYTF. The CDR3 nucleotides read TGCAGCGTTGAAGATGGAGGCAGGGGTAATGGCTACACCTTC. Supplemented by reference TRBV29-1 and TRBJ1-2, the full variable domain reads SAVISQKPSRDICQRGTSLTIQCQVDSQVTMMFWYRQQPGQSLTLIATANQGSEATYESGFVIDKFPISRPNLTFSTLTVSNMSPEDSSIYLCSVEDGGRGNGYTFGSGTRLTVV.